The sequence of this T cell receptor (beta chain) was determined in a study of T cells after posttransplantation cyclophosphamide. Measured with immunoSEQ multiplex PCR; TCRdb has only the in-frame clones, and not every one. Here the sample spans roughly 20,000 clones, 65% to 75% being singletons. Busulfan-fludarabine conditioning, marrow transplant, and cyclophosphamide on days +3 and +4 were administered. V gave up 3 bases and J gave up 0 bases; unmatched junction bases: 6. Germline V gene sequence: CDR1 LGHNA, CDR2 YNFKEQ. CDR3 length: 16 amino acids. This rearrangement joins TRBV4-2 to TRBJ2-7, with TRBD2 matching 9 bases. This TCR derives from a young adult male patient who received an allogeneic stem cell transplant from a related donor, was CMV-positive, and had acute GVHD only. T cells may partly derive from the graft donor. The specimen comprised PBMCs, sampled after an allogeneic stem cell transplant with post-transplant cyclophosphamide. The CDR3: CASSQGASGVSYEQYF. CDR3 in DNA: TGTGCCAGCAGCCAGGGTGCTAGCGGGGTCTCCTACGAGCAGTACTTC.